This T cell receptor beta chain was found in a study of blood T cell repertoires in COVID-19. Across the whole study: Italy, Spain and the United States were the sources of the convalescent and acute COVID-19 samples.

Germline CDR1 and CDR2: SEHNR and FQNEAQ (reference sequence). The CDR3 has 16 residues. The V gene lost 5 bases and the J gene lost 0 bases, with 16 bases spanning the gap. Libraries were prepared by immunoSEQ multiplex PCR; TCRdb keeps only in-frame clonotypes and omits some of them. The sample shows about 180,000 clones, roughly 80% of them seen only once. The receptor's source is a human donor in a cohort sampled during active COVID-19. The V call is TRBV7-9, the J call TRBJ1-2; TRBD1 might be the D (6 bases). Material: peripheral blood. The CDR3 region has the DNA TGTGCCAGCAGCCTCGACAGGAGCTATTCTAACTATGGCTACACCTTC. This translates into CASSLDRSYSNYGYTF.